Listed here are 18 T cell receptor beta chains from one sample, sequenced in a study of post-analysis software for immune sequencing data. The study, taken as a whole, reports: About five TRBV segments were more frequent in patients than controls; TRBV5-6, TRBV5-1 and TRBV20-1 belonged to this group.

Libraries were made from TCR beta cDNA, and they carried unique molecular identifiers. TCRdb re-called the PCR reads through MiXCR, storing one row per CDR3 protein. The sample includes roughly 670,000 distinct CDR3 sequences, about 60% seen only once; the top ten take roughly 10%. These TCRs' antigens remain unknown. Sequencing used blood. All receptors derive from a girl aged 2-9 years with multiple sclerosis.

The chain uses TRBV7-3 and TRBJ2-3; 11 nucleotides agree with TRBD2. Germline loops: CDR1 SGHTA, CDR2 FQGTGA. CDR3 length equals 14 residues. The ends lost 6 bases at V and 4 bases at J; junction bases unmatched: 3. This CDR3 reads CASSLLAGADTQYF. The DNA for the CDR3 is TGTGCCAGCAGTTTACTAGCGGGGGCAGATACGCAGTATTTT.

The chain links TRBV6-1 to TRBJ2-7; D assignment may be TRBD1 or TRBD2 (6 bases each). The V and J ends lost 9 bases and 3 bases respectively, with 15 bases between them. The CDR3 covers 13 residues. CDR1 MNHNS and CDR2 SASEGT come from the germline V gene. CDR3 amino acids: CASVGGLRYEQYF. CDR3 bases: TGTGCCAGTGTGGGGGGCTTACGCTACGAGCAGTACTTC.

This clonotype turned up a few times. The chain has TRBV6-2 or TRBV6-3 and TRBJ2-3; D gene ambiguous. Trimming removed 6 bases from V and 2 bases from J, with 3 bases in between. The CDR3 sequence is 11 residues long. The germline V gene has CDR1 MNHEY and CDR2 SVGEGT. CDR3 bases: TGTGCCAGCAGGATCACAGATACGCAGTATTTT. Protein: CASRITDTQYF.

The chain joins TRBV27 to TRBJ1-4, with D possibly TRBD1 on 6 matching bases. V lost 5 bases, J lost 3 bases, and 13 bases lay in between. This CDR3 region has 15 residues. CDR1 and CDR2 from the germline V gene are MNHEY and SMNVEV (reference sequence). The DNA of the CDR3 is TGTGCCAGCAGTCCCAGGACAGCAGCTAATGAAAAACTGTTTTTT. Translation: CASSPRTAANEKLFF. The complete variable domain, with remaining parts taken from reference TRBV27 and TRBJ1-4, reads EAQVTQNPRYLITVTGKKLTVTCSQNMNHEYMSWYRQDPGLGLRQIYYSMNVEVTDKGDVPEGYKVSRKEKRNFPLILESPSPNQTSLYFCASSPRTAANEKLFFGSGTQLSVL.

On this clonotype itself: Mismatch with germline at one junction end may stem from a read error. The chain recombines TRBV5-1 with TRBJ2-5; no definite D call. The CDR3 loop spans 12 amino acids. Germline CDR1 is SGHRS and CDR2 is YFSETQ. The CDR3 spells CASSLDEETQYF. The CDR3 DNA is TGCGCCAGTAGCTTGGACGAAGAGACCCAGTACTTC.

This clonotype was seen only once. For the CDR3, the DNA is TGTGCCACAGCCGGGGATGTAGCGGGGGGCACAGATACGCAGTATTTT. This translates into CATAGDVAGGTDTQYF. The rearrangement uses TRBV10-3 and TRBJ2-3, with 9 bases lining up with TRBD2. Germline-derived CDR1 and CDR2 are ENHRY and SYGVKD. The CDR3 is 16 amino acids. With 10 bases clipped from V and 1 base from J, the junction kept 12 bases outside the gene matches.

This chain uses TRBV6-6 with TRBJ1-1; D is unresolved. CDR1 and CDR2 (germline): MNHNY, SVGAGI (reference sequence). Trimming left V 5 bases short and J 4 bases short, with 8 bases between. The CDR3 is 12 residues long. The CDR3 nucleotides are TGTGCCAGCAGTCCGGCCGGCACTGAAGCTTTCTTT. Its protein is CASSPAGTEAFF.

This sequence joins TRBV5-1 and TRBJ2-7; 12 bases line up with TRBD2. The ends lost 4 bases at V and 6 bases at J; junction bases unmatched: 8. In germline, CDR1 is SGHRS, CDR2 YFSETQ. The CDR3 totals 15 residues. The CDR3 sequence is CASSPATSGSLEQYF. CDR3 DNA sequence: TGCGCCAGCAGCCCGGCGACTAGCGGGAGTCTCGAGCAGTACTTC.

CDR3 sequence (DNA): TGTGCCAGCAGCTCGAATCCGGGACAGGGAGACTACGAGCAGTACTTC. It yields the protein CASSSNPGQGDYEQYF. J is TRBJ2-7 and V is TRBV7-9, with 9 bases matching TRBD1. Germline lookup yields CDR1 SEHNR and CDR2 FQNEAQ (reference sequence). The CDR3 totals 16 residues. V lost 4 bases to trimming and J lost 3 bases; unmatched junction nucleotides: 10. The full variable domain, with the rest looked up from reference TRBV7-9 and TRBJ2-7, is DTGVSQNPRHKITKRGQNVTFRCDPISEHNRLYWYRQTLGQGPEFLTYFQNEAQLEKSRLLSDRFSAERPKGSFSTLEIQRTEQGDSAMYLCASSSNPGQGDYEQYFGPGTRLTVT.

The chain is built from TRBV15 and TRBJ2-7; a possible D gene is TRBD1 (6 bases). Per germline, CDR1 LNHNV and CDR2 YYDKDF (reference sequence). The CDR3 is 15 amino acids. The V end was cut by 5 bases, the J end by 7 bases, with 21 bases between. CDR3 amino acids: CATSGLNMMGTEQYF. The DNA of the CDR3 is TGTGCCACCAGCGGACTTAATATGATGGGGACAGAGCAGTACTTC.

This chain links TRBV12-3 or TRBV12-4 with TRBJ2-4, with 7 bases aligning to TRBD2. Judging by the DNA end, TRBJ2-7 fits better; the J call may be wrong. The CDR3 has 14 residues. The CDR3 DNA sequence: TGTGCCAGCAGTCCCCGGGGGGATCTCCACGAGCAGTACTTC. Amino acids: CASSPRGDLHEQYF.

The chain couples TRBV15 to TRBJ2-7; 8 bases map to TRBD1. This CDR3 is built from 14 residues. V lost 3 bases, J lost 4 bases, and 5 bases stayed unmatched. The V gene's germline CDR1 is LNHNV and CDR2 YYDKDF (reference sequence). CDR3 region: CATSRDRDLYEQYF. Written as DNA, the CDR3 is TGTGCCACCAGCAGGGACAGGGACTTGTACGAGCAGTACTTC.

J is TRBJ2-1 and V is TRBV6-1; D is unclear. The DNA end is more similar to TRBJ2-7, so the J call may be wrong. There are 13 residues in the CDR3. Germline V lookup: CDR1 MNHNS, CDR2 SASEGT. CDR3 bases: TGTGCCAGCGAATCGGCCTGGGTGAATGAGCAGTACTTC. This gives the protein CASESAWVNEQYF.

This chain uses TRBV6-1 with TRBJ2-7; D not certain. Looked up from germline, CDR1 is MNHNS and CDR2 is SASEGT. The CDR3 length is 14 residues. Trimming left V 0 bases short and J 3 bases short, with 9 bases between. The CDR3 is CASSEAQGLYEQYF. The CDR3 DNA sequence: TGTGCCAGCAGTGAAGCGCAAGGGCTCTACGAGCAGTACTTC.

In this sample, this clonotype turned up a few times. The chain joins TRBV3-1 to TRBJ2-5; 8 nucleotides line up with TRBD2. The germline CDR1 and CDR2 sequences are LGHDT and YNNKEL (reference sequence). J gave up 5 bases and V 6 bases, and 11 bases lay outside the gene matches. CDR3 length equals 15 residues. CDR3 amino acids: CASSVLAEARETQYF. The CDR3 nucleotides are TGTGCCAGCAGTGTACTAGCGGAGGCCCGGGAGACCCAGTACTTC.

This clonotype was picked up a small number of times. Here the CDR3 reads CASSLWTGDGYTF. The CDR3 bases are TGTGCCAGCAGTCTCTGGACAGGGGATGGCTACACCTTC. This chain links TRBV27 with TRBJ1-2; 9 bases agree with TRBD1. This CDR3 contains 13 residues. V shed 5 bases and J 6 bases; nucleotides not matched to a gene: 4. Germline V lookup: CDR1 MNHEY, CDR2 SMNVEV (reference sequence).

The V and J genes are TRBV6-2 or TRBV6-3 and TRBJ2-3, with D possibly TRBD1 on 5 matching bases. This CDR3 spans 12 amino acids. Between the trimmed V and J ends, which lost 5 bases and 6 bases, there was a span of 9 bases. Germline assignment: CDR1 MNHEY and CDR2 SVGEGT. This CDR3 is CASSAGKDTQYF. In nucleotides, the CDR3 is TGTGCCAGCAGTGCAGGGAAGGATACGCAGTATTTT.

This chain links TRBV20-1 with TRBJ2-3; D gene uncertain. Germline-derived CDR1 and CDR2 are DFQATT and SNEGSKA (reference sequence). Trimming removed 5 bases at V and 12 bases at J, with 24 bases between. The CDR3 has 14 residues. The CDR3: CSAEGRLFTDTQYF. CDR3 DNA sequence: TGCAGTGCTGAAGGACGGTTATTCACAGACACACAGTATTTT.